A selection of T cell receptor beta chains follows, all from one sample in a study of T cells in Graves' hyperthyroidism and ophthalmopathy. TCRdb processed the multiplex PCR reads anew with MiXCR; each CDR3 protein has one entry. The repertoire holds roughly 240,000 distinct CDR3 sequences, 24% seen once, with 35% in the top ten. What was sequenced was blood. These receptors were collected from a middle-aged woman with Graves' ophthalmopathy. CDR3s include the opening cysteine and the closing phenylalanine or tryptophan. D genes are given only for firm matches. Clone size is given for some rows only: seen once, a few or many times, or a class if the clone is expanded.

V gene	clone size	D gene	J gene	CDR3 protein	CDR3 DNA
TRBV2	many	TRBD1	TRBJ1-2	CASSESTGGNYGYTF	TGTGCCAGCAGTGAGAGTACAGGGGGCAACTATGGCTACACCTTC
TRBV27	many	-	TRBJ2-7	CANLHSSYEQYF	TGTGCCAACCTCCATAGCTCCTACGAGCAGTACTTC
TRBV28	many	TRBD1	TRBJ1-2	CASSSNRGFGYTF	TGTGCCAGCAGTTCCAACAGGGGGTTTGGCTACACCTTC
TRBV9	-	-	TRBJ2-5	CASSTTGRSETQYF	TGTGCCAGCAGTACAACAGGGCGGTCGGAGACCCAGTACTTC
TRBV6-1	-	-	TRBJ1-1	CASGLGHINTEAFF	TGTGCCAGCGGGCTCGGACACATTAACACTGAAGCTTTCTTT
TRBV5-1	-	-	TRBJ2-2	CASREGPGELFF	TGCGCCAGCAGGGAGGGGCCCGGGGAGCTGTTTTTT
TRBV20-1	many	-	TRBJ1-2	CSAPPSGTGETNYGYTF	TGCAGTGCTCCTCCAAGCGGGACCGGCGAAACTAACTATGGCTACACCTTC
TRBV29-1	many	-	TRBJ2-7	CSVDGSSGYEQYF	TGCAGCGTTGACGGGTCATCTGGTTACGAGCAGTACTTC
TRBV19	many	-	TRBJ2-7	CASSITAEGHEQYF	TGTGCCAGTAGTATAACGGCGGAAGGCCACGAGCAGTACTTC
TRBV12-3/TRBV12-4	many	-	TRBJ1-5	CASRAGSNQPQHF	TGTGCCAGCCGAGCAGGTAGCAATCAGCCCCAGCATTTT
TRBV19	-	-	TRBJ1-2	CASSIGIRGGLQENGYTF	TGTGCCAGTAGTATCGGTATAAGGGGGGGTCTGCAAGAGAATGGCTACACCTTC
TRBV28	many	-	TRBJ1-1	CASTLQGGYTEAFF	TGTGCCAGCACCTTACAGGGTGGGTACACTGAAGCTTTCTTT
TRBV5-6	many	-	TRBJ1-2	CASSRGEMYGYTF	TGTGCCAGCAGCCGGGGAGAAATGTATGGCTACACCTTC
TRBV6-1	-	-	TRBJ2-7	CASSVASGGGKYEQYF	TGTGCCAGCAGTGTGGCTTCGGGTGGCGGGAAGTACGAGCAGTACTTC
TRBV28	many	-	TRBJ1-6	CASSLHPYNSPLHF	TGTGCCAGCAGTCTCCATCCCTATAATTCACCCCTCCACTTT
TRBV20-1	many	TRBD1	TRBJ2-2	CSAPGQGSTGELFF	TGCAGTGCCCCGGGACAGGGAAGCACCGGGGAGCTGTTTTTT
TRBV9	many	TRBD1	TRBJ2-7	CASSVGQGAWEQYF	TGTGCCAGCAGCGTAGGACAGGGGGCATGGGAGCAGTACTTC
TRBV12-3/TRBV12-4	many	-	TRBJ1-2	CASSPYWNRLDGYTF	TGTGCCAGCAGTCCTTATTGGAACAGGTTAGATGGCTACACCTTC
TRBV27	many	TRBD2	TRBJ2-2	CASSPLAGDTGELFF	TGTGCCAGCAGTCCACTAGCGGGAGATACCGGGGAGCTGTTTTTT
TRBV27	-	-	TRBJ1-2	CASSLFGGLNYGYTF	TGTGCCAGCAGTTTATTCGGGGGTTTGAACTATGGCTACACCTTC
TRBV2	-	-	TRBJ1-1	CASTVSARNTEAFF	TGTGCCAGCACGGTCAGCGCGCGGAACACTGAAGCTTTCTTT
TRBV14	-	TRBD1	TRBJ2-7	CASSQGGTVTYEQYF	TGTGCCAGCAGCCAAGGTGGGACAGTTACCTACGAGCAGTACTTC
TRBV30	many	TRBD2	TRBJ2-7	CAGIAGGRRYEQYF	TGTGCCGGAATAGCGGGAGGCCGACGCTACGAGCAGTACTTC
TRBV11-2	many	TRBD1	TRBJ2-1	CASSPGGYNEQFF	TGTGCCAGCAGCCCAGGGGGCTACAATGAGCAGTTCTTC
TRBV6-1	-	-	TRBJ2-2	CASSRVFDTGELFF	TGTGCCAGCAGCAGGGTGTTCGACACCGGGGAGCTGTTTTTT
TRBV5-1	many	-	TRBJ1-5	CASSFGGWYQPQHF	TGCGCCAGCAGCTTTGGAGGGTGGTATCAGCCCCAGCATTTT
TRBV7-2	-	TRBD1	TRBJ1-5	CASGRQGSQPQHF	TGTGCCAGCGGACGACAGGGGAGCCAGCCCCAGCATTTT
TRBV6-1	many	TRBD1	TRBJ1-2	CASSETGAASNGYTF	TGTGCCAGCAGTGAAACAGGGGCGGCTTCGAATGGCTACACCTTC